The 24 T cell receptor beta chains presented below share a single source sample, sequenced in a study of blood T cell repertoires in COVID-19. Repertoires were generated with immunoSEQ multiplex PCR, while TCRdb's copy carries only in-frame clones and drops some. The table lists under 150,000 clones, around nine tenths of them singletons. Sequenced sample: peripheral blood. The source is a woman aged 70-85 years who had recovered from COVID-19.

The V call is TRBV4-3, the J call TRBJ1-2; D might be TRBD1 (5 bases). This CDR3 contains 15 residues. The V end lost 4 bases, the J end lost 5 bases, and 17 bases lay between the germline ends. Germline CDR1 LGHNA, CDR2 YSLEER. In nucleotides, the CDR3 is TGCGCCAGCAGCCCCCAGGGTTTCGGCGCGTATGGCTACACCTTC. Translated: CASSPQGFGAYGYTF.

This chain joins TRBV5-1 and TRBJ1-4; D is possibly TRBD1 (5 bases). Germline V CDR1 and CDR2: SGHRS, YFSETQ. The CDR3 has 14 residues. Trimming took 0 bases from V and 8 from J, leaving 11 bases between them. This CDR3 reads CASSLGIGEEKLFF. The DNA of the CDR3 is TGCGCCAGCAGCTTGGGAATAGGGGAAGAAAAACTGTTTTTT.

This clone was counted once. The chain carries TRBV6-1 and TRBJ1-2, with D maybe TRBD1 (5 bases). The CDR3 contains 17 residues. The germline gives CDR1 MNHNS, CDR2 SASEGT. V shed 1 base and J shed 4 bases, with 19 bases lying between them. CDR3 DNA sequence: TGTGCCAGCAGTGAAGGACGGGACTACGGGGATTTCTATGGCTACACCTTC. This gives the protein CASSEGRDYGDFYGYTF.

DNA for the CDR3: TGTGCCAGCAGTCTGCAAGCGGGGGGTGGAAATGAGCAGTTCTTC. It translates to CASSLQAGGGNEQFF. The chain is built from TRBV7-2 and TRBJ2-1; 9 bases align to TRBD2. Trimming cost V 6 bases and J 7 bases; bases outside gene matches: 10. The CDR3 contains 15 residues. The V gene's germline CDR1 is SGHTA and CDR2 FQGNSA.

J is TRBJ1-2 and V is TRBV6-5; 10 bases are shared with TRBD1. CDR1 and CDR2 from the germline V gene are MNHEY and SVGAGI. CDR3 length: 14 residues. Losses at the gene ends were 2 bases for V and 8 bases for J; bases not matched to a gene: 5. This CDR3 is CASSYRQGAWGYTF. CDR3 nucleotides: TGTGCCAGCAGTTACCGACAGGGGGCTTGGGGCTACACCTTC.

The chain links TRBV6-2 or TRBV6-3 to TRBJ2-4, with a weak D call TRBD1 (7 bases). V lost 2 bases and J 0 bases, leaving 14 bases between the germline ends. The CDR3 is 17 residues long. The V gene's germline CDR1 is MNHEY and CDR2 SVGEGT. The chain's CDR3 is CASSYRGGGLAKNIQYF. The DNA for the CDR3 is TGTGCCAGCAGTTACAGAGGAGGGGGCCTAGCCAAAAACATTCAGTACTTC.

The chain's CDR3 is CASSPPPQGSYGYTF. The CDR3 DNA reads as TGTGCCAGCAGTCCCCCCCCACAGGGAAGCTATGGCTACACCTTC. This chain uses TRBV28 with TRBJ1-2, with D maybe TRBD1 (6 bases). The CDR3 contains 15 residues. The germline CDR1 and CDR2 sequences are MDHEN and SYDVKM. Trimming left V 5 bases short and J 4 bases short, with 17 bases between.

The chain uses TRBV27 and TRBJ1-5; D ambiguous. The CDR3 has 17 residues. The V and J ends lost 7 bases and 4 bases respectively, with 23 bases between them. Germline V gives CDR1 MNHEY, CDR2 SMNVEV (reference sequence). CDR3 coding DNA: TGTGCCAGCACCGAAATAGGGAGCCGGGATGGGAATCAGCCCCAGCATTTT. It specifies CASTEIGSRDGNQPQHF.

CDR3 nucleotide sequence: TGTGCCAGCAGCCTAGGACTAGCGGGAGTCGGGGCCTACGAGCAGTACTTC. Protein sequence: CASSLGLAGVGAYEQYF. The V and J genes are TRBV5-4 and TRBJ2-7, with TRBD2 identical over 13 bases. This CDR3 has 17 residues. Looked up from germline, CDR1 is SGHNT and CDR2 is YYREEE (reference sequence). V was clipped by 4 bases and J by 2 bases; unmatched bases: 9.

The chain recombines TRBV18 with TRBJ1-2, with 9 bases that match TRBD1. The CDR3 sequence is 15 residues long. V lost 2 bases to trimming and J lost 4 bases; unmatched junction nucleotides: 5. CDR1 is KGHSH, CDR2 LQKENI, per germline. DNA for the CDR3: TGTGCCAGCTCACCAGGACAGGGGAAATCCTATGGCTACACCTTC. Amino acids: CASSPGQGKSYGYTF.

The chain couples TRBV7-2 to TRBJ2-7; D gene ambiguous. The ends were cut back, 2 bases at V and 2 bases at J, with 7 bases in the middle. The germline V gene has CDR1 SGHTA and CDR2 FQGNSA. The CDR3 runs to 13 residues. The CDR3, as DNA: TGTGCCAGCAGCTTACTCCTTACCTACGAGCAGTACTTC. It is translated as CASSLLLTYEQYF.

The chain joins TRBV7-2 to TRBJ2-5, with D possibly being TRBD1 (6 bases). Trimming removed 5 bases at V and 3 bases at J, with 10 bases between. CDR3 length: 13 amino acids. CDR1 SGHTA and CDR2 FQGNSA come from the germline V gene. CDR3 DNA sequence: TGTGCCAGCAGCAAATACAGGGAAGAGACCCAGTACTTC. Its protein is CASSKYREETQYF.

V and J are TRBV5-1 and TRBJ2-1, with a tentative D call TRBD2 (5 bases). Germline V gives CDR1 SGHRS, CDR2 YFSETQ. The CDR3 length is 16 residues. Trimming cost V 2 bases and J 0 bases, with 12 bases left between them. The DNA for the CDR3 is TGCGCCAGCAGCTTAAATTTCGGGGTCTCCTACAATGAGCAGTTCTTC. Its translation is CASSLNFGVSYNEQFF.

This CDR3 is CASSRQTSGGHNEQFF. The CDR3, as DNA: TGCGCCAGCAGCCGTCAGACTAGCGGGGGGCACAATGAGCAGTTCTTC. The genes are TRBV4-3 and TRBJ2-1; 13 bases line up with TRBD2. CDR1 is LGHNA and CDR2 is YSLEER in the germline V gene. This CDR3 contains 16 residues. Trimming removed 4 bases from V and 5 bases from J; junction bases left unmatched: 5.

This sequence joins TRBV5-4 and TRBJ1-5; D gene unclear. Trimming cost V 4 bases and J 6 bases, with 14 bases left between them. In germline, CDR1 is SGHNT, CDR2 YYREEE (reference sequence). This CDR3 region has 14 residues. CDR3 residues: CASSLDPPGQPQHF. The CDR3 DNA is TGTGCCAGCAGCCTGGACCCTCCGGGTCAGCCCCAGCATTTT.

The chain is built from TRBV24-1 and TRBJ2-7, with D possibly matching TRBD1 (6 bases). Looked up from germline, CDR1 is KGHDR and CDR2 is SFDVKD. This CDR3 contains 16 residues. Trimming shortened V by 6 bases and J by 3 bases, and 20 bases separated the two germline ends. CDR3 bases: TGTGCCACCAGTCCCCGCGTCTCAGGGGTAGGCTACGAGCAGTACTTC. Translated: CATSPRVSGVGYEQYF.

The J gene is TRBJ2-7, the V gene TRBV19; 8 bases align to TRBD2. The germline gives CDR1 LNHDA, CDR2 SQIVND (reference sequence). V dropped 5 bases and J dropped 6; count of bases not matched to a gene: 9. The CDR3 extends over 14 amino acids. CDR3 DNA: TGTGCCAGTAGTGACTGGACTAGCTCCGGCGAGCAGTACTTC. Translated: CASSDWTSSGEQYF.

The chain recombines TRBV6-5 with TRBJ2-7; D perhaps matches TRBD1 (6 bases). The germline gives CDR1 MNHEY, CDR2 SVGAGI. This CDR3 contains 14 residues. V shed 6 bases and J shed 2 bases, with 14 bases lying between them. CDR3 in DNA: TGTGCCAGCAGGCCCCGACAGGCCGCCTACGAGCAGTACTTC. Translating it yields CASRPRQAAYEQYF.

This chain uses TRBV28 with TRBJ2-5; 9 positions match TRBD1. This CDR3 is 15 amino acids long. Trimming at V came to 2 bases and at J to 5 bases, leaving 6 bases not matched to a gene. CDR1 MDHEN and CDR2 SYDVKM come from the germline V gene. CDR3 bases: TGTGCCAGCAGTTTAAGGGGACAGGGCCGGGAGACCCAGTACTTC. Protein sequence: CASSLRGQGRETQYF.

CDR3 sequence (DNA): TGTGCCAGCAAGGGGGGGATGAACACTGAAGCTTTCTTT. This codes for CASKGGMNTEAFF. This sequence joins TRBV21-1 and TRBJ1-1. TRBV21-1 is a documented pseudogene. This CDR3 is 13 amino acids long.

This clone was seen a single time. CDR3 in DNA: TGTGCCACCAGCAAAGAACTAGCGGGGTACAATGAGCAGTTCTTC. Protein product: CATSKELAGYNEQFF. The chain links TRBV15 to TRBJ2-1; 10 positions match TRBD2. V shed 4 bases and J 4 bases; nucleotides not matched to a gene: 4. The CDR3 is made up of 15 amino acids. Germline assignment: CDR1 LNHNV and CDR2 YYDKDF (reference sequence).

This rearrangement joins TRBV18 to TRBJ1-3, with D uncertain. Trimming pared 8 bases from V and 0 bases from J, leaving 8 bases between. The CDR3 has 13 residues. From germline, CDR1 is KGHSH and CDR2 LQKENI. The CDR3 DNA is TGTGCCAGCAGTTCAGACTCTGGAAACACCATATATTTT. The encoded protein is CASSSDSGNTIYF.

The chain combines TRBV24-1 with TRBJ2-7, with a possible D match to TRBD2 (6 bases). The CDR3 is made up of 13 amino acids. The V end was cut by 4 bases, the J end by 0 bases, with 6 bases between. Germline lookup yields CDR1 KGHDR and CDR2 SFDVKD. The CDR3 DNA follows: TGTGCCACCAGTGAGGGGGGCTCCTACGAGCAGTACTTC. This encodes CATSEGGSYEQYF.

About this clone itself: Distinct nucleotide sequences in the sample also encode this CDR3. V usage is TRBV7-2 and J usage is TRBJ2-2; D unclear. The V gene's germline CDR1 is SGHTA and CDR2 FQGNSA. Trimming pared 1 base from V and 1 base from J, leaving 7 bases between. The CDR3 runs 15 residues. This CDR3 reads CASSLGAGNTGELFF. CDR3 bases: TGTGCCAGCAGCTTAGGAGCAGGGAACACCGGGGAGCTGTTTTTT.